This T cell receptor (beta chain) came from a study of cytomegalovirus exposure and HLA in healthy donors. In its sample, this clone was seen a few times. Donors were nominally healthy when sampled, though unrecorded immune exposures were likely. Germline values: CDR1 SGHRS, CDR2 YFSETQ. The CDR3 covers 14 residues. Trimming took off 4 bases at V and 6 bases at J, with 14 bases between the two ends. The study ran its PCR with 60 Vbeta and 13 Jbeta primers. Sequencing was performed with immunoSEQ multiplex PCR; in TCRdb, only in-frame clones are kept and a portion is missing. The sample gives 190,000 or so clones, roughly 80% of which show up once; around 0.38% is in the top ten.

This clonotype was obtained from a male donor in good health and CMV-seropositive. The chain employs TRBV5-1 and TRBJ2-1, with D possibly TRBD2 on 6 matching bases. Material for sequencing was PBMCs. The CDR3 region is CASSPGQGGNEQFF. The CDR3 nucleotides are TGCGCCAGCAGCCCGGGGCAGGGAGGCAATGAGCAGTTCTTC.